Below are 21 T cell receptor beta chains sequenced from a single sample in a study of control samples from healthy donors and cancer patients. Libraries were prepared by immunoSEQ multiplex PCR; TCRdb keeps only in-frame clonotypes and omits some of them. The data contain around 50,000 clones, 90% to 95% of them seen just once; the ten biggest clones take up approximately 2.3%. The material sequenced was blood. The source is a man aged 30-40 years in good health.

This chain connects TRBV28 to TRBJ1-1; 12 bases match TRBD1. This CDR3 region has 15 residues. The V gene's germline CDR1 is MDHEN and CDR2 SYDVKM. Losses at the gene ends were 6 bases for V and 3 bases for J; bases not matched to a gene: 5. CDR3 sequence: CASSGRDRGHTEAFF. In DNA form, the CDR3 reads TGTGCCAGCAGCGGCCGGGACAGGGGGCACACTGAAGCTTTCTTT.

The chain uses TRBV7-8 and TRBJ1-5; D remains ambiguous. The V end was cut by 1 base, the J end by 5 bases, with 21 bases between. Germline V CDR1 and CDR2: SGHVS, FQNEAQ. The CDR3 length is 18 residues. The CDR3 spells CASSLGWLKGPKYQPQHF. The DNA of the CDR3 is TGTGCCAGCAGCTTAGGTTGGTTGAAAGGACCAAAGTATCAGCCCCAGCATTTT.

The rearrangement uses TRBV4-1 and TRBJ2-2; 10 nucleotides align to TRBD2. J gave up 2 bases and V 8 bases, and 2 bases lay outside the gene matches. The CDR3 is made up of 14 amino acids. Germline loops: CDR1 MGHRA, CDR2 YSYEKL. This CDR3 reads CASRTSGNTGELFF. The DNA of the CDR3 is TGCGCCAGCCGGACTAGCGGAAACACCGGGGAGCTGTTTTTT.

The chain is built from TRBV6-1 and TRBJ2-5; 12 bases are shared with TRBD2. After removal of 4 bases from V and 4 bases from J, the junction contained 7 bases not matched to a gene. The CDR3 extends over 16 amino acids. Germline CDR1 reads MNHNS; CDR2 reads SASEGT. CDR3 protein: CASSALAGGIGETQYF. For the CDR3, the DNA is TGTGCCAGCAGTGCACTAGCGGGAGGAATTGGAGAGACCCAGTACTTC.

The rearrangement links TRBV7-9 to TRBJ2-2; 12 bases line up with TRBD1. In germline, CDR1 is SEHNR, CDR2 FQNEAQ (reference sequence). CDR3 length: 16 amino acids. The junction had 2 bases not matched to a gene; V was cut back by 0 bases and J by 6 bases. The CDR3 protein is CASSLAGTGGPGELFF. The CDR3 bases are TGTGCCAGCAGCTTAGCTGGGACAGGGGGCCCCGGGGAGCTGTTTTTT.

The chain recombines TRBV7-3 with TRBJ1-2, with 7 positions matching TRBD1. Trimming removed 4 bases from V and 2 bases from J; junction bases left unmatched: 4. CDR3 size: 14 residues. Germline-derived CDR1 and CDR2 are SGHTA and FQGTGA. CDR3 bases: TGTGCCAGCAGCTCCGAGACAGGGAACTATGGCTACACCTTC. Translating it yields CASSSETGNYGYTF.

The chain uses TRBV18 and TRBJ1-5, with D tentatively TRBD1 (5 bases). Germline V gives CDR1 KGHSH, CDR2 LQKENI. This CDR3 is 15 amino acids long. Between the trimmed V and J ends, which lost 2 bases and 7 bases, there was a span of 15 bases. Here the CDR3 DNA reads TGTGCCAGCTCACCAATGGCAGGGATGATACAGCCCCAGCATTTT. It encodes CASSPMAGMIQPQHF.

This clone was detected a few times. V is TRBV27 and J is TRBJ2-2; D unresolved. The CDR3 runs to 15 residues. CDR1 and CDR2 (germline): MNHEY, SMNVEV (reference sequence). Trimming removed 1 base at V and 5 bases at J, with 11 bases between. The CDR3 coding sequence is TGTGCCAGCAGTTTATTGCCCCTGGTGACCGGGGAGCTGTTTTTT. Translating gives CASSLLPLVTGELFF.

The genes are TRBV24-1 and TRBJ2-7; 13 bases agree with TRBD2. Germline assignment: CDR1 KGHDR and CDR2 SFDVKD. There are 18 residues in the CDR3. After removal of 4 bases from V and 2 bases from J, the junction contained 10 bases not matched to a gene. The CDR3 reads CATSEPRTSGSLAYEQYF. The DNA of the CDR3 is TGTGCCACCAGTGAGCCGAGGACTAGCGGGAGTCTGGCCTACGAGCAGTACTTC.

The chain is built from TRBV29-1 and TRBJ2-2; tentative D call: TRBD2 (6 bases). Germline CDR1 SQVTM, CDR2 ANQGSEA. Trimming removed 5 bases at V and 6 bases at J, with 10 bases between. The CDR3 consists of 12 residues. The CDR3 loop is CSVLGGPGELFF. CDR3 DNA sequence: TGCAGCGTTCTCGGAGGGCCCGGGGAGCTGTTTTTT.

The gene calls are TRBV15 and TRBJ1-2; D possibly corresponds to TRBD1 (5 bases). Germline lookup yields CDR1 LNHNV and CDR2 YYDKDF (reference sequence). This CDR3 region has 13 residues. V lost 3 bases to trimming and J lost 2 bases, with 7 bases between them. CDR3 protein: CATSRGGNYGYTF. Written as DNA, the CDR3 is TGTGCCACCAGCAGGGGGGGAAACTATGGCTACACCTTC. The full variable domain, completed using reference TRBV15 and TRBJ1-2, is DAMVIQNPRYQVTQFGKPVTLSCSQTLNHNVMYWYQQKSSQAPKLLFHYYDKDFNNEADTPDNFQSRRPNTSFCFLDIRSPGLGDTAMYLCATSRGGNYGYTFGSGTRLTVV.

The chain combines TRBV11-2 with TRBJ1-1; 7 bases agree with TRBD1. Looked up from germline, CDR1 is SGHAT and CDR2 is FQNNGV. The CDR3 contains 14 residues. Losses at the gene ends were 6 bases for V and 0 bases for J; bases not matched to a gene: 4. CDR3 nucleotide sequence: TGTGCCAGCAGTAGGGACAGCCTGAACACTGAAGCTTTCTTT. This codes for CASSRDSLNTEAFF.

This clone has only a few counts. CDR3 loop: CASSQEVMGSEQFF. CDR3 in DNA: TGCGCCAGCAGCCAAGAGGTGATGGGGAGTGAGCAGTTCTTC. The gene calls are TRBV4-3 and TRBJ2-1; possibly TRBD2 for D (5 bases). Germline assignment: CDR1 LGHNA and CDR2 YSLEER. The CDR3 covers 14 residues. The V end lost 0 bases, the J end lost 9 bases, and 12 bases lay between the germline ends.

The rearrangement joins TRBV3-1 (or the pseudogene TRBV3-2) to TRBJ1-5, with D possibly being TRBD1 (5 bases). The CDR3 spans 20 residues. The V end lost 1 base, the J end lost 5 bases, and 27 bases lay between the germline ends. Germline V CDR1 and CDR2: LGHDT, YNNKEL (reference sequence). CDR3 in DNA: TGTGCCAGCAGCCAAGGTTTACTATCAGCGGGGACCCTATTGGATCAGCCCCAGCATTTT. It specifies CASSQGLLSAGTLLDQPQHF.

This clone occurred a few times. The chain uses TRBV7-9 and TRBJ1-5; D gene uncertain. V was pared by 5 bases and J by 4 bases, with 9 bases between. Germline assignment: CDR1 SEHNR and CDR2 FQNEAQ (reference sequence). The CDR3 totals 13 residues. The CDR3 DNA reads TGTGCCAGCAGCCCGACGGGGAATCAGCCCCAGCATTTT. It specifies CASSPTGNQPQHF.

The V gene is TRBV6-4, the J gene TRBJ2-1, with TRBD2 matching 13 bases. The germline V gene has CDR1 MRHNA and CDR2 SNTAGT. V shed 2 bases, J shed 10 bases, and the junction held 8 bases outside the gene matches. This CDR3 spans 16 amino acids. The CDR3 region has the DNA TGTGCCAGCAGTGACGGGACTAGCGGGATTTTTAGGGAGCAGTTCTTC. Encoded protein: CASSDGTSGIFREQFF.

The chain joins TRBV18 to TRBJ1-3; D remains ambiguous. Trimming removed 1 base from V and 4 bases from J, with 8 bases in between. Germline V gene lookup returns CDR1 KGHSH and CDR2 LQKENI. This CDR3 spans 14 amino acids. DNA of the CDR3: TGTGCCAGCTCACCACTAACGAAAGGAAACACCATATATTTT. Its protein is CASSPLTKGNTIYF.

In DNA form, the CDR3 reads TGCGCCAGCAGCTTGGGGTGGATGGAGGCAGAAGCTTTCTTT. Translation gives CASSLGWMEAEAFF. V and J are TRBV5-1 and TRBJ1-1; D is unresolved. Per the germline V gene, CDR1 is SGHRS and CDR2 is YFSETQ. Trimming removed 0 bases at V and 8 bases at J, with 14 bases between. This CDR3 contains 14 residues.

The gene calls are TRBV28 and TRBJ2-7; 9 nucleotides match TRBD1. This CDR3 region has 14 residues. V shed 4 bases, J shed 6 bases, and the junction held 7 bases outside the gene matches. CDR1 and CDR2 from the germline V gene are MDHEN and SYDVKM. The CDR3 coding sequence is TGTGCCAGCAGTTGGGGACAGGGTAGCAGCGAGCAGTACTTC. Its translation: CASSWGQGSSEQYF.

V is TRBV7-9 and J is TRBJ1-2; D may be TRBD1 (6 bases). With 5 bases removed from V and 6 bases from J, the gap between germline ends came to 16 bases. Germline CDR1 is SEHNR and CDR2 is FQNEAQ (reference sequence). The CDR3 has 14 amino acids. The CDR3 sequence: CASSPQGPGDGYTF. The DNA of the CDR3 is TGTGCCAGCAGCCCCCAGGGGCCAGGGGATGGCTACACCTTC.

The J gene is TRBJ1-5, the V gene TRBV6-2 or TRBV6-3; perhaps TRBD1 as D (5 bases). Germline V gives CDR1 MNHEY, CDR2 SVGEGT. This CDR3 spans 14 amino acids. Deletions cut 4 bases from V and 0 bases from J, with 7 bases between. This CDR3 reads CASSLDNSNQPQHF. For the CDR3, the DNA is TGTGCCAGCAGTTTGGACAATAGCAATCAGCCCCAGCATTTT.